This entry lists 21 T cell receptor beta chains sequenced from one sample in a study of response to subunit inactivated influenza vaccine. TCRdb redid the calling of the RT-PCR reads with MiXCR, one entry per CDR3 protein. This table has about 500,000 distinct CDR3 sequences, under 15% appearing once. Source: PBMCs from blood, taken 40 to 50 days after vaccination. These receptors came from a man in his fifties or sixties who received an inactivated influenza vaccine.

This clonotype was seen more than once but under ten times. The chain carries TRBV5-5 and TRBJ2-7; possible D gene TRBD1, 6 bases. This CDR3 contains 14 residues. With 5 bases removed from V and 4 bases from J, the gap between germline ends came to 16 bases. CDR1 and CDR2 from the germline V gene are SGHKS and YYEKEE (reference sequence). CDR3 DNA: TGTGCCAGCAGACAGGGTCGTAGCCCATACGAGCAGTACTTC. It translates to CASRQGRSPYEQYF. The full variable domain, rest sourced from reference TRBV5-5 and TRBJ2-7, is DAGVTQSPTHLIKTRGQQVTLRCSPISGHKSVSWYQQVLGQGPQFIFQYYEKEERGRGNFPDRFSARQFPNYSSELNVNALLLGDSALYLCASRQGRSPYEQYFGPGTRLTVT.

This clonotype was seen ten or more times. The rearrangement uses TRBV20-1 and TRBJ1-5; no reliable D call. This CDR3 is built from 15 residues. The germline V gene encodes CDR1 DFQATT and CDR2 SNEGSKA (reference sequence). V lost 5 bases and J 0 bases, leaving 14 bases between the germline ends. This chain's CDR3 is CSAYRPGSSNQPQHF. The DNA for the CDR3 is TGCAGTGCTTATCGGCCTGGGTCTAGCAATCAGCCCCAGCATTTT.

This clonotype was seen only a few times. V gene TRBV10-3 combines with J gene TRBJ2-7; 8 nucleotides agree with TRBD2. Looked up from germline, CDR1 is ENHRY and CDR2 is SYGVKD. The ends lost 0 bases at V and 2 bases at J; junction bases unmatched: 3. The CDR3 is 15 amino acids. The CDR3 protein is CAISESLAVAYEQYF. CDR3 nucleotide sequence: TGTGCCATCAGTGAGTCACTAGCGGTCGCCTACGAGCAGTACTTC.

V usage is TRBV6-1 and J usage is TRBJ1-1; possible D gene TRBD1, 6 bases. V lost 3 bases, J lost 8 bases, and 22 bases lay in between. In germline, CDR1 is MNHNS, CDR2 SASEGT. This CDR3 has 16 amino acids. CDR3 protein: CASSDVISGHREEAFF. The CDR3 DNA reads as TGTGCCAGCAGTGACGTAATCTCGGGACATCGTGAGGAAGCTTTCTTT.

Note on this clonotype: The junction shows a germline mismatch at one end, possibly a read error. The gene calls are TRBV20-1 and TRBJ2-3; 12 nucleotides align to TRBD2. This CDR3 is built from 17 residues. Per the germline V gene, CDR1 is DFQATT and CDR2 is SNEGSKA (reference sequence). The CDR3 is CCASPPSGRALADTQYF. The CDR3 coding sequence is TGCTGTGCTAGTCCCCCTAGCGGGAGGGCCCTGGCAGATACGCAGTATTTT.

This chain connects TRBV7-9 to TRBJ2-5; a weak D match, TRBD1 (6 bases). The CDR3 sequence is 14 residues long. V was pared by 6 bases and J by 3 bases, with 14 bases between. CDR1 is SEHNR and CDR2 is FQNEAQ in the germline V gene (reference sequence). CDR3 amino acids: CASSFPGQKETQYF. CDR3 nucleotide sequence: TGTGCCAGCAGTTTCCCGGGACAAAAAGAGACCCAGTACTTC.

This clonotype was detected only once. The rearrangement uses TRBV3-1 and TRBJ2-7; 8 bases are a match to TRBD1. Germline-derived CDR1 and CDR2 are LGHDT and YNNKEL (reference sequence). Unmatched junction bases numbered 18, after V lost 4 bases and J lost 4 bases. The CDR3 length is 18 residues. The CDR3 reads CASSPGTGRERRRYEQYF. CDR3 in DNA: TGTGCCAGCAGCCCAGGGACAGGCCGAGAAAGAAGGAGATACGAGCAGTACTTC.

V and J are TRBV20-1 and TRBJ1-2; TRBD1 matches 9 bases. Germline CDR1 is DFQATT and CDR2 is SNEGSKA (reference sequence). CDR3 length: 12 residues. V dropped 8 bases and J dropped 2; count of bases not matched to a gene: 3. In DNA, the CDR3 is TGCAGTACCGGGACAGGGAACTATGGCTACACCTTC. Translation gives CSTGTGNYGYTF.

This chain links TRBV11-2 with TRBJ2-3, with D perhaps TRBD1 (6 bases). Germline CDR1 is SGHAT and CDR2 is FQNNGV. The CDR3 length is 13 residues. Trimming took 8 bases from V and 2 from J, leaving 11 bases between them. The CDR3 DNA sequence: TGTGCCAGCCTCCAGGGGACCACAGATACGCAGTATTTT. This encodes CASLQGTTDTQYF.

In its sample, this clonotype was seen many times. The rearrangement uses TRBV28 and TRBJ1-5, with D hard to call. The CDR3 contains 13 residues. The ends were cut back, 8 bases at V and 0 bases at J, with 8 bases in the middle. Germline V gene sequence: CDR1 MDHEN, CDR2 SYDVKM. In DNA, the CDR3 is TGTGCCAGCCACAGAGATAGCAATCAGCCCCAGCATTTT. Translating gives CASHRDSNQPQHF.

The chain combines TRBV12-3 or TRBV12-4 with TRBJ1-5, with 7 bases identical to TRBD1. The CDR3 covers 15 residues. The V segment lost 6 bases and the J segment 1 base; nucleotides outside the gene matches: 6. CDR3 DNA sequence: TGTGCCAGCAGCGTCAGGGGGAAGAGCAATCAGCCCCAGCATTTT. It encodes CASSVRGKSNQPQHF.

The gene calls are TRBV6-5 and TRBJ2-3; D gene uncertain. Trimming shortened V by 0 bases and J by 4 bases, and 11 bases separated the two germline ends. Germline V CDR1 and CDR2: MNHEY, SVGAGI. This CDR3 has 15 amino acids. DNA of the CDR3: TGTGCCAGCAGTTACTCTCCCGTCCGGGCAGATACGCAGTATTTT. Translated, it gives CASSYSPVRADTQYF.

This rearrangement joins TRBV29-1 to TRBJ2-1; TRBD1 agrees at 7 bases. The germline V gene has CDR1 SQVTM and CDR2 ANQGSEA. CDR3 length: 12 amino acids. CDR3: CSAGTATNEQFF. The CDR3 nucleotides read TGCTCTGCCGGGACAGCGACTAATGAGCAGTTCTTC.

Only a few counts were recorded for this clonotype. The chain links TRBV7-2 to TRBJ2-7, with 13 bases matching TRBD2. The CDR3 contains 15 residues. Germline trimming cut 5 bases from V and 7 bases from J; bases unmatched to any gene: 8. Germline CDR1 SGHTA, CDR2 FQGNSA. In nucleotides, the CDR3 is TGTGCCAGCAGCCACGGACTAGCGGGGGACTATGAGCAGTACTTC. Protein product: CASSHGLAGDYEQYF. The complete variable domain, with remaining parts taken from reference TRBV7-2 and TRBJ2-7, reads GAGVSQSPSNKVTEKGKDVELRCDPISGHTALYWYRQSLGQGLEFLIYFQGNSAPDKSGLPSDRFSAERTGGSVSTLTIQRTQQEDSAVYLCASSHGLAGDYEQYFGPGTRLTVT.

This clonotype was picked up one time. The V gene is TRBV7-8, the J gene TRBJ2-4; possible D gene TRBD2, 5 bases. Germline V gene lookup returns CDR1 SGHVS and CDR2 FQNEAQ. The CDR3 is 15 amino acids. Trimming cost V 5 bases and J 3 bases, with 14 bases left between them. CDR3: CASSRSGLFKNIQYF. The CDR3 DNA sequence: TGTGCCAGCAGCCGCAGCGGACTCTTCAAAAACATTCAGTACTTC.

This sequence joins TRBV5-1 and TRBJ2-3, with TRBD1 as a possible D gene (5 bases). The V end lost 0 bases, the J end lost 0 bases, and 11 bases lay between the germline ends. The CDR3 sequence is 16 residues long. The germline gives CDR1 SGHRS, CDR2 YFSETQ. CDR3 region: CASSLAQGLSTDTQYF. In nucleotides, the CDR3 is TGCGCCAGCAGCTTGGCGCAGGGTCTGAGCACAGATACGCAGTATTTT.

The V call is TRBV7-9, the J call TRBJ1-2; no clear D. CDR3 size: 15 residues. Trimming cost V 6 bases and J 7 bases, with 21 bases left between them. Looked up from germline, CDR1 is SEHNR and CDR2 is FQNEAQ (reference sequence). CDR3 protein: CASSPRRDGLAGYTF. CDR3 in DNA: TGTGCCAGCAGTCCCCGCCGCGACGGTCTGGCTGGCTACACCTTC.

Only a few counts were recorded for this clonotype. The rearrangement uses TRBV29-1 and TRBJ1-2; perhaps TRBD1 as D (5 bases). The germline V gene has CDR1 SQVTM and CDR2 ANQGSEA. With 0 bases removed from V and 2 bases from J, the gap between germline ends came to 10 bases. The length of the CDR3 is 14 residues. CDR3: CSVEEAGTNYGYTF. The CDR3, as DNA: TGCAGCGTTGAAGAGGCGGGGACCAACTATGGCTACACCTTC. Full variable domain (outside the CDR3, taken from reference TRBV29-1 and TRBJ1-2): SAVISQKPSRDICQRGTSLTIQCQVDSQVTMMFWYRQQPGQSLTLIATANQGSEATYESGFVIDKFPISRPNLTFSTLTVSNMSPEDSSIYLCSVEEAGTNYGYTFGSGTRLTVV.

This clonotype was found a few times. The DNA of the CDR3 is TGTGCCAGCACCTGGAGGGGGGGGAACACTGAAGCTTTCTTT. Translated: CASTWRGGNTEAFF. The chain is built from TRBV5-6 and TRBJ1-1; TRBD1 might be the D (6 bases). V lost 6 bases, J lost 1 base, and 13 bases lay in between. CDR3 size: 14 residues. Germline lookup yields CDR1 SGHDT and CDR2 YYEEEE.

The rearrangement links TRBV5-1 to TRBJ1-1; 11 bases are a match to TRBD1. There are 15 residues in the CDR3. CDR1 is SGHRS, CDR2 YFSETQ, per germline. V lost 3 bases to trimming and J lost 4 bases; unmatched junction nucleotides: 5. CDR3 nucleotide sequence: TGCGCCAGCAGCTCTCAAGGACAGGGGGCCACTGAAGCTTTCTTT. It encodes CASSSQGQGATEAFF.

This clonotype appeared a few times. This chain connects TRBV6-1 to TRBJ1-6; 7 nucleotides match TRBD1. This CDR3 is 16 amino acids long. Germline V gene lookup returns CDR1 MNHNS and CDR2 SASEGT. The trim removed 7 bases at V and 8 bases at J, leaving 14 bases unmatched. The CDR3, as DNA: TGTGCCAGCACGCCCCTAACAGGGGCGCCCTATTCACCCCTCCACTTT. Its translation is CASTPLTGAPYSPLHF.